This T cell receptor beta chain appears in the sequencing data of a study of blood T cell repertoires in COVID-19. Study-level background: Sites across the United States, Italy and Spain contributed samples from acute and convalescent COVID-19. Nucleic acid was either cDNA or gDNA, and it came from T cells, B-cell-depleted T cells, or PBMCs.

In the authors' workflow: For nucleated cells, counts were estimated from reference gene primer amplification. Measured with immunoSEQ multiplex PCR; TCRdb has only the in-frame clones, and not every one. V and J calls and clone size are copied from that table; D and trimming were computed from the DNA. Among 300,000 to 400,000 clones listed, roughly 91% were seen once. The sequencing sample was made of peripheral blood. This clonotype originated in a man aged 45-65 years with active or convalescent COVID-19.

For the CDR3, the DNA is TGTGCCAGCAGCTTGACAGGTCCGGACACTGAAGCTTTCTTT. It translates to CASSLTGPDTEAFF. The V and J genes are TRBV7-9 and TRBJ1-1; D possibly corresponds to TRBD1 (6 bases). The CDR3 totals 14 residues. V gave up 3 bases and J gave up 3 bases, with 11 bases separating them. Germline CDR1 and CDR2: SEHNR and FQNEAQ (reference sequence).